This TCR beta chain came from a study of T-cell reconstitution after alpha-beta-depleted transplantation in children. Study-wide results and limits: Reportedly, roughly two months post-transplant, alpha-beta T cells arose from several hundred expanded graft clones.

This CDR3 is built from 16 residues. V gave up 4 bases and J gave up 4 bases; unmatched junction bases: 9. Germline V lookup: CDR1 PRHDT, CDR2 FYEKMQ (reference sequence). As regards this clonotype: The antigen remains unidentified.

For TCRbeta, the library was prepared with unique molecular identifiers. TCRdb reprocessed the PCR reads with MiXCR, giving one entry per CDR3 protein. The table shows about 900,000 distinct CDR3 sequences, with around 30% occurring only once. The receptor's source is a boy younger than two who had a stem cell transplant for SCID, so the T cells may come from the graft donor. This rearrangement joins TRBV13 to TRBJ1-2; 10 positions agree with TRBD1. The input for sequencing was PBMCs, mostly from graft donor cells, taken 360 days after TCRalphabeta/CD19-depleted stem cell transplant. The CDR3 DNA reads TGTGCCAGCAGCTACAGTCCCGGGACAGGGGCCTATGGCTACACCTTC. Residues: CASSYSPGTGAYGYTF.